This T cell receptor (beta chain) came from a study of shared clonotypes between healthy human individuals (dated by TCRdb to the early 2020s). About the study as a whole: The cohort comprised a couple of women and a few men aged 18 to 49 years. To increase sequencing depth and limit assay-specific biases, different laboratories used diverse techniques to prepare libraries and sequence TCR repertoires. Each donor's leukapheresis produced roughly between roughly 0.85 and 9.5 billion PBMCs. For each donor, CD4 naive and CD4 memory were each given three plates, CD8 naive was given two plates, and CD8 memory was given one plate. To estimate repertoire size and how much clonotypes are shared between individuals, the study performed deep sequencing of blood TCR repertoires from roughly five healthy adults.

Using the deep immunoSEQ assay, TCR CDR3 regions were amplified from genomic DNA by multiplex PCR. Extracted genomic DNA from each cell subset was spread evenly across all wells of several immunoSEQ 96-well plates, with each plate serving as a replicate. For sorted subsets, approximately 0.2 ug of genomic DNA, equivalent to tens of thousands of T cell genomes, went into each replicate PCR. Purified libraries were quantified with a Qubit 3.0 fluorometer, sized on a Bioanalyzer 2100, and re-quantified with the KAPA Library Quantification kit. Every immunoSEQ 96-well plate was sequenced on a dedicated single-read 150-cycle Illumina NextSeq 550 flow cell. The study's own analysis went as follows. The immunoSEQ output contained only junctional sequences without quality scores, so filtering could not match that applied to full-length reads. To assign V/J genes and CDR3, sequences were annotated using PyIR, a Python wrapper for IgBLAST v1.9, with IMGT germline references. Reads were filtered out if the reads had weak V/J assignments (E-value above 1e-6), no CDR3, stop codons, out-of-frame junctions, or ambiguous translated residues. A V3J clonotype was defined by an identical inferred V gene, J gene, and CDR3 amino acid sequence. Percentage overlap between repertoires was calculated by dividing the number of shared unique clonotypes by the size of the smaller repertoire. RTK rarefaction, the Chao1 estimator, and Recon v2.1 estimates of unobserved clonotypes were used to assess repertoire richness. OLGA was used to compute generation probabilities for all TCRbeta clonotypes that the gDNA method yielded from a few donors. Not all clones reach the TCRdb copy of this immuneACCESS table, which keeps in-frame sequences only. Checked studies attribute under half of the gap to unresolved V genes and leave the rest unexplained. V and J calls and clone size are as listed in that table; D and trimming were resolved from the DNA. The sample table lists approximately 2.1 million clones, about 92% of them with a count of one. The ten largest clones capture 0.35% to 0.5% of the sample.

Remarks on this clone: The antigen it recognizes is unknown. No base qualities exist here, and no much larger clone lies one base off it.

The donors were healthy, HIV-negative adults with no recently reported acute infections or vaccinations. Every donor was a Caucasian adult residing in Nashville, Tennessee, USA. CD4+ T cells were enriched by magnetic negative selection, after which naive cells were positively selected on CD45RA and the negative fraction was taken as the memory subset. Blood was collected by leukapheresis, and PBMCs were isolated by Ficoll-Histopaque density gradient centrifugation and then cryopreserved in liquid nitrogen vapor phase. Purity and quantity of every magnetically sorted T cell population were checked by analytical flow cytometry. From each sorted fraction, genomic DNA was isolated and quantified by UV absorbance on a Nanodrop 2000c. General findings and caveats noted by the study authors: When a handful of donors were compared, the shared fraction of clonotypes was about 5% for naive CD4, around 3.5% for naive CD8, roughly 2.3% for memory CD4, and roughly 0.4% for memory CD8. Pairwise subsampling led to the expectation that sequencing depth would affect the degree of clonotype sharing among donors. Estimated clonotype richness was generally larger for naive than for memory subsets. The small number of donors limited the genetic and exposure-history diversity represented. Compared with non-shared clonotypes, clonotypes shared by all four sorted-subset donors had higher generation probabilities. Rarefaction of sorted-subset datasets indicated incomplete sequencing despite the large sequencing depth. Sampling was limited to blood, and TCR repertoires in tissue likely differ from TCR repertoires in blood.

V and J are truncated by 7 bases and 0 bases respectively, leaving an intervening sequence of 9 bases. The germline V gene sets CDR1 to MNHNS and CDR2 to SASEGT. The CDR3 measures 13 amino acids from cysteine to phenylalanine. Of the read, only the CDR3 DNA is kept; its 39 bases are in frame from base 1. The sequence was collected from a man aged 18-30 years in good health. Some clones in this sample may be carry-over from other donors' samples. Rearrangement joined TRBV6-1 to TRBJ1-1; no confident D gene assignment can be made. Sequenced: naive CD4+ T cells from PBMCs. The cell subset or site label on this specimen signifies: CD45RA+ positively selected. The DNA sequence is given as TGTGCCAGCACCTCCATTATGAACACTGAAGCTTTCTTT. Its protein is CASTSIMNTEAFF.